These 3 T cell receptor beta chains share one sample of origin, sequenced in a study of shared clonotypes between healthy human individuals. TCRdb's copy holds only in-frame clones and misses some; the assay was immunoSEQ multiplex PCR. The repertoire holds hundreds of thousands of clones, around 79% seen once, with about 10% in the top ten. The sample was memory CD4+ T cells sorted from blood. Stated subset: CD45RA-negative fraction. These receptors were obtained from a man aged 25-40 years in good health.

The V call is TRBV4-2, the J call TRBJ2-6, with D possibly TRBD2 on 7 matching bases. The CDR3 spans 16 residues. Deletions cut 0 bases from V and 2 bases from J, with 8 bases between. CDR1 and CDR2 (germline): LGHNA, YNFKEQ. The CDR3 DNA is TGTGCCAGCAGCCAAGAAGGGGGGGCTGGGGCCAACGTCCTGACTTTC. As protein: CASSQEGGAGANVLTF.

The rearrangement uses TRBV14 and TRBJ2-3; 7 positions match TRBD1. CDR1 is SGHDN and CDR2 is FVKESK in the germline V gene. Losses at the gene ends were 4 bases for V and 3 bases for J; bases not matched to a gene: 7. The length of the CDR3 is 15 residues. CDR3: CASSPHRGTTDTQYF. CDR3 nucleotides: TGTGCCAGCAGCCCTCACAGGGGAACTACAGATACGCAGTATTTT. Complete variable domain (other parts from reference TRBV14 and TRBJ2-3): EAGVTQFPSHSVIEKGQTVTLRCDPISGHDNLYWYRRVMGKEIKFLLHFVKESKQDESGMPNNRFLAERTGGTYSTLKVQPAELEDSGVYFCASSPHRGTTDTQYFGPGTRLTVL.

Only one count was recorded for this clone. The chain carries TRBV6-5 and TRBJ1-4; D might be TRBD1 (5 bases). Germline V gives CDR1 MNHEY, CDR2 SVGAGI. This CDR3 contains 15 residues. The V end was cut by 0 bases, the J end by 2 bases, with 7 bases between. The CDR3 protein is CASSYSGVTNEKLFF. The CDR3 nucleotides read TGTGCCAGCAGTTACTCGGGGGTTACTAATGAAAAACTGTTTTTT.